One and the same sample provided the 2 T cell receptor beta chains below, sequenced in a study of technical replicates of blood from several donors. The assay was immunoSEQ multiplex PCR, and TCRdb's table has in-frame clones only and misses some. The repertoire holds about 76,000 clones, with around 85% as singletons. Sequenced sample: PBMCs. The receptors were sampled from a human donor in good health. Some clones in this sample may be carry-over from other donors' samples.

On this clone: An end of the junction differs from the germline gene, which may be a read error. The V gene is TRBV27, the J gene TRBJ2-4; 8 bases align to TRBD2. The V gene's germline CDR1 is MNHEY and CDR2 SMNVEV (reference sequence). There are 12 residues in the CDR3. As DNA, the CDR3 is TGTGCCAGCAGTCCACGGGTAGCGGGAATGGACTTC. It codes for CASSPRVAGMDF.

Only a few counts were recorded for this clone. The V and J genes are TRBV4-2 and TRBJ2-5; D is perhaps TRBD2 (5 bases). The V end was cut by 4 bases, the J end by 4 bases, with 19 bases between. Looked up from germline, CDR1 is LGHNA and CDR2 is YNFKEQ. The CDR3 runs to 16 residues. CDR3 amino acids: CASSPGSGMGSETQYF. The CDR3 nucleotides read TGTGCCAGCAGCCCAGGCTCGGGGATGGGGTCAGAGACCCAGTACTTC.